Following are 9 T cell receptor beta chains from one sample sequenced in a study of blood T cell repertoires in COVID-19. Measured with immunoSEQ multiplex PCR; TCRdb has only the in-frame clones, and not every one. In the table there are approximately 260,000 clones, about 80% of which are singletons. Sequenced: PBMCs or T cells enriched from blood (not recorded which). The receptors stem from a man aged 50-60 years who had recovered from COVID-19.

The chain carries TRBV28 and TRBJ1-1; D remains unclear. The V gene's germline CDR1 is MDHEN and CDR2 SYDVKM. This CDR3 region has 15 residues. Trimming took 5 bases from V and 3 from J, leaving 16 bases between them. The CDR3 DNA follows: TGTGCCAGCAGTGAACACAGAGGGTACCACACTGAAGCTTTCTTT. It is translated as CASSEHRGYHTEAFF.

The V gene is TRBV7-9, the J gene TRBJ2-2, with 10 bases lining up with TRBD2. This CDR3 contains 16 residues. Germline CDR1 and CDR2: SEHNR and FQNEAQ (reference sequence). V was pared by 5 bases and J by 2 bases, with 5 bases of the junction left unmatched. In DNA form, the CDR3 reads TGTGCCAGCAGCCCCAGGACTAGCGGTAACACCGGGGAGCTGTTTTTT. Protein: CASSPRTSGNTGELFF.

V is TRBV19 and J is TRBJ1-4; D call uncertain. This CDR3 contains 16 residues. Deletions cut 3 bases from V and 7 bases from J, with 18 bases between. Per the germline V gene, CDR1 is LNHDA and CDR2 is SQIVND (reference sequence). The CDR3 region is CASSMSLIGVGEKLFF. CDR3 nucleotides: TGTGCCAGTAGTATGTCTTTGATCGGAGTCGGTGAAAAACTGTTTTTT.

A few counts support this clone. The V gene is TRBV10-2, the J gene TRBJ2-3; no clear D. Trimming took 9 bases from V and 2 from J, leaving 6 bases between them. Germline V lookup: CDR1 WSHSY, CDR2 SAAADI. This CDR3 is 11 amino acids long. CDR3 residues: CASLATDTQYF. In DNA form, the CDR3 reads TGCGCCAGTTTGGCCACAGATACGCAGTATTTT.

This clone turned up a few times. The chain links TRBV28 to TRBJ2-7; a possible D gene is TRBD2 (6 bases). Deletions cut 4 bases from V and 2 bases from J, with 18 bases between. Germline CDR1 reads MDHEN; CDR2 reads SYDVKM. The CDR3 sequence is 16 residues long. The CDR3 region has the DNA TGTGCCAGCAGTTCCCCCCGCCGGGGACTCACCTACGAGCAGTACTTC. It encodes CASSSPRRGLTYEQYF. Full variable domain (remainder filled in from reference TRBV28 and TRBJ2-7): DVKVTQSSRYLVKRTGEKVFLECVQDMDHENMFWYRQDPGLGLRLIYFSYDVKMKEKGDIPEGYSVSREKKERFSLILESASTNQTSMYLCASSSPRRGLTYEQYFGPGTRLTVT.

V usage is TRBV5-1 and J usage is TRBJ2-5; weak D call: TRBD2 (6 bases). V was cut by 2 bases and J by 7 bases, with 21 bases left in between. This CDR3 has 16 residues. Germline CDR1 reads SGHRS; CDR2 reads YFSETQ. CDR3 region: CASSLTTSGTLGTQYF. CDR3 nucleotides: TGCGCCAGCAGCTTAACGACTAGTGGTACCCTAGGGACCCAGTACTTC.

The chain is built from TRBV29-1 and TRBJ1-1; perhaps TRBD1 as D (6 bases). Trimming left V 6 bases short and J 0 bases short, with 8 bases between. The CDR3 loop spans 12 amino acids. Germline V gives CDR1 SQVTM, CDR2 ANQGSEA. For the CDR3, the DNA is TGCAGCGTAAGGACAGTGAACACTGAAGCTTTCTTT. It is translated as CSVRTVNTEAFF.

The chain has TRBV6-4 and TRBJ2-6; D perhaps matches TRBD1 (5 bases). V was pared by 3 bases and J by 2 bases, with 5 bases between. Germline CDR1 is MRHNA and CDR2 is SNTAGT. The CDR3 runs 14 residues. The CDR3 DNA is TGTGCCAGCAGTGAAGGGGCTGGGGCCAACGTCCTGACTTTC. It codes for CASSEGAGANVLTF.

This chain joins TRBV6-5 and TRBJ1-2; D may be TRBD1 (6 bases). Germline V lookup: CDR1 MNHEY, CDR2 SVGAGI. V lost 3 bases, J lost 4 bases, and 12 bases lay in between. CDR3 length equals 14 residues. The CDR3 reads CASSYQGIRYGYTF. The CDR3 DNA reads TGTGCCAGCAGTTATCAGGGGATTCGCTATGGCTACACCTTC.